The present TCR beta chain was sequenced within a study of post-analysis software for immune sequencing data. V lost 5 bases and J lost 5; bases outside the gene matches: 11. This CDR3 region has 16 residues. As regards this clonotype: What it binds is unknown.

Study outcomes and limitations: Higher frequency in patients than in controls was seen for roughly 5 TRBV segments, with TRBV5-6, TRBV5-1 and TRBV20-1 among them. The F measure placed samples prepared in the same batch into strongly shared clusters.

TCR beta cDNA libraries had unique molecular identifiers. From around 1 to 10 million T cells, roughly 0.5 million cDNA molecules were obtained. Using its own MiXCR run on the PCR reads, TCRdb lists one record per CDR3 protein. There are about 570,000 distinct CDR3 sequences in the sample; approximately 34% occur only once, and 5% to 6% lies in the top ten. The chain has TRBV12-3 or TRBV12-4 and TRBJ2-5, with 10 bases that match TRBD1. This TCR was sampled from a girl between 2 and 17 years old with multiple sclerosis. The specimen was blood. The CDR3 DNA reads TGTGCCAGCAGTATTCCCAGACAGGGGGCAGGGGAGACCCAGTACTTC. Protein sequence: CASSIPRQGAGETQYF.